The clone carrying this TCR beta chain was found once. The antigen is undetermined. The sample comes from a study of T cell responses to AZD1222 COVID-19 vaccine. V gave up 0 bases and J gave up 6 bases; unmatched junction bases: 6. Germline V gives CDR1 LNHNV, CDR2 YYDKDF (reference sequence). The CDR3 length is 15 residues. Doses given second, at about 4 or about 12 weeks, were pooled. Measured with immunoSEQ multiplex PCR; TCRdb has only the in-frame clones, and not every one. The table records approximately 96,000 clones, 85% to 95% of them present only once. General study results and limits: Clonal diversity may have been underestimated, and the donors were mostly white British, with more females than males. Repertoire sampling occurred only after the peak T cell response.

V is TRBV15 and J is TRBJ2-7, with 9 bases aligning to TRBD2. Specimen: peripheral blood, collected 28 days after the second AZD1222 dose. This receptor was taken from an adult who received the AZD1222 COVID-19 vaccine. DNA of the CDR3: TGTGCCACCAGCAGAGATCGGAGCGGGGGGCGCGAGCAGTACTTC. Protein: CATSRDRSGGREQYF.